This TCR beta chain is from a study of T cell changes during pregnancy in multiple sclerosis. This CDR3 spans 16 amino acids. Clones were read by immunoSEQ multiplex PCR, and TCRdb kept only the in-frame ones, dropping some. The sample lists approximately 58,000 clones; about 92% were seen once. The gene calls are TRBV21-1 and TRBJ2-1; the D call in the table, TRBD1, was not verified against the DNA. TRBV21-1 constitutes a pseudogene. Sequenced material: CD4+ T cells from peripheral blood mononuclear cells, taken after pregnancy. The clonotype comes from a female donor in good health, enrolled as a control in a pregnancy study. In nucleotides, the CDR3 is TGTGCCAGTGAAAGGTTGAGGACAGGCTGCTACAATGAGCAGTTCTTC. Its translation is CASERLRTGCYNEQFF.